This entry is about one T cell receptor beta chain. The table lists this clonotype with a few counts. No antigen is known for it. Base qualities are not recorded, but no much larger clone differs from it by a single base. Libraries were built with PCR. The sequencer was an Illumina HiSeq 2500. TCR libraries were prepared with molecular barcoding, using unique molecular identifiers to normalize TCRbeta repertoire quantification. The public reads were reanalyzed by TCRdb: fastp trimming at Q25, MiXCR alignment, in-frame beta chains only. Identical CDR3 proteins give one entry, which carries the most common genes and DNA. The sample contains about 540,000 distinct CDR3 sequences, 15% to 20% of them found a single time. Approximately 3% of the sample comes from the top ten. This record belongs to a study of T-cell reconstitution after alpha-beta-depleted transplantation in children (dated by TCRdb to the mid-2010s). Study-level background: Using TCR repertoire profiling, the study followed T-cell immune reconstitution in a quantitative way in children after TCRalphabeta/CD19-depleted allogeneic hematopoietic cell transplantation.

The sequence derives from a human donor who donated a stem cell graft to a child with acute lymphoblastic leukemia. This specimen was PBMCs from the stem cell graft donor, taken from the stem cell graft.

The DNA is as follows: TGTGCCACGACTAGCGGGTTTTACAATGAGCAGTTCTTC. Its translation reads: CATTSGFYNEQFF. The chain couples TRBV27 to TRBJ2-1, and TRBD2 aligns with 10 junction nucleotides. The CDR3 measures 13 amino acids from cysteine to phenylalanine. Only the CDR3 part of the read is kept: 39 bases, read in frame from the first base. For CDR1 and CDR2, the germline V gene (reference sequence) lists MNHEY and SMNVEV. The V end gives up 10 bases and the J end 4 bases, leaving 4 bases in the junction not matched to a gene.